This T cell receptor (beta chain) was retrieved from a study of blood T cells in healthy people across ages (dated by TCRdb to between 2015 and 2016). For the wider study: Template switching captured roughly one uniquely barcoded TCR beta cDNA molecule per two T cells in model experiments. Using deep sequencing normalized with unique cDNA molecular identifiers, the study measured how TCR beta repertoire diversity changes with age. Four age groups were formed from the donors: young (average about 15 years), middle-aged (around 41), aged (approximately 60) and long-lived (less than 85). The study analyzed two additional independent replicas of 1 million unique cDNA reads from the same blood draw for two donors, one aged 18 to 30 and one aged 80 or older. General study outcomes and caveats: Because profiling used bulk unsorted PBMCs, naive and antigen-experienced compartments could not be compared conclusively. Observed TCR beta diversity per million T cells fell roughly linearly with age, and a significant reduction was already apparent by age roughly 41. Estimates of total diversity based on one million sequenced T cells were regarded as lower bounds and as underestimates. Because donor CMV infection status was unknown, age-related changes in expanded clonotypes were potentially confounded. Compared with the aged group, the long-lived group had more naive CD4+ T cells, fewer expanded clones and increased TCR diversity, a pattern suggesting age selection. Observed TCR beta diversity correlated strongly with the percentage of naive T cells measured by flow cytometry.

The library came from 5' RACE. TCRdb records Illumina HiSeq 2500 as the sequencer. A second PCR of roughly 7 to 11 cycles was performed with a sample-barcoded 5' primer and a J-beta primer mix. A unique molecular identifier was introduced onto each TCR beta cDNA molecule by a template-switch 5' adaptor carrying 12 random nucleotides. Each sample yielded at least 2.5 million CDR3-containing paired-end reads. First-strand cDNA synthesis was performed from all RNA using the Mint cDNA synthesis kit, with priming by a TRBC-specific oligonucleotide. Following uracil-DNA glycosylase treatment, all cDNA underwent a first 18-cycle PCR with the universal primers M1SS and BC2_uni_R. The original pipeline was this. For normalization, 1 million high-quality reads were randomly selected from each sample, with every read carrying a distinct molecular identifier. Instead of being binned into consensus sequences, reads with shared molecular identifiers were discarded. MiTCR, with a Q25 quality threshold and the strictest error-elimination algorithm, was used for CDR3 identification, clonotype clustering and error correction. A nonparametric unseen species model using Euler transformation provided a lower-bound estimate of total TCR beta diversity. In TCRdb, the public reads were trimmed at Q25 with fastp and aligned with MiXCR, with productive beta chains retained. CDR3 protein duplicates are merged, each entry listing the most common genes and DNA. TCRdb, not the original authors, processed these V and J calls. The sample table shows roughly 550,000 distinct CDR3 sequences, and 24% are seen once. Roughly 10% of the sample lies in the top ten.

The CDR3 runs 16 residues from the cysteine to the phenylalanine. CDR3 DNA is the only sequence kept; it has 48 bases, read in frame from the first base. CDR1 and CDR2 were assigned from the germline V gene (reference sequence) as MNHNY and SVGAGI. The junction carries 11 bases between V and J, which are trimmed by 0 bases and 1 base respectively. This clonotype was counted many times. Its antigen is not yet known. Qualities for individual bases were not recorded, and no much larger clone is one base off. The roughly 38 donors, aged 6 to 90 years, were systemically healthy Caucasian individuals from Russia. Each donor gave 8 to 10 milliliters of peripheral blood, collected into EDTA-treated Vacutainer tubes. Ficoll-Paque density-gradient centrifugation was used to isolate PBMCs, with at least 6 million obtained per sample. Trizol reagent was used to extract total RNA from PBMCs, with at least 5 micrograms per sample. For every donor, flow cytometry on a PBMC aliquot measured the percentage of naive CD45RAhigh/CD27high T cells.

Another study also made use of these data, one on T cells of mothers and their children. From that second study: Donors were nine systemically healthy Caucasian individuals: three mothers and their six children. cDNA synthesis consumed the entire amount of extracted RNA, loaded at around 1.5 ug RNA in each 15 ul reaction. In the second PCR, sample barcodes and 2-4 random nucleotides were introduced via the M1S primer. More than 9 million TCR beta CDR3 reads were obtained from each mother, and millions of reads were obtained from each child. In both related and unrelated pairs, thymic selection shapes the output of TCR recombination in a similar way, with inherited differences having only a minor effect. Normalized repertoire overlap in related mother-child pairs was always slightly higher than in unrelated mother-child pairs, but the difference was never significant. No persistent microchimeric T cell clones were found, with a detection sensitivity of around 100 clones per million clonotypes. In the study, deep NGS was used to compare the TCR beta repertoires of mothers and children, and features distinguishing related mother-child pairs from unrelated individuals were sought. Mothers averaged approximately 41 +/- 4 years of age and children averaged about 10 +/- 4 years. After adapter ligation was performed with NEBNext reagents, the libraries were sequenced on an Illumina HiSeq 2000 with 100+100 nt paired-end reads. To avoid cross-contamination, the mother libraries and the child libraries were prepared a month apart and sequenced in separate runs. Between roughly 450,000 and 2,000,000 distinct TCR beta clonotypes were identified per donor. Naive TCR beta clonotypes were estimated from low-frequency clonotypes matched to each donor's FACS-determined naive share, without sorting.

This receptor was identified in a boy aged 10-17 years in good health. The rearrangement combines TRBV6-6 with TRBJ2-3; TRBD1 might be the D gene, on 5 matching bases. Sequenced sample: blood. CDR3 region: CASSYSRQGGTDTQYF. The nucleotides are TGTGCCAGCAGTTACTCGAGGCAGGGCGGCACAGATACGCAGTATTTT.